This T cell receptor beta chain was observed in a study of CD8 T cells in ankylosing spondylitis. Ten or more counts support this clonotype. Its target is unknown. Findings and limits, study-wide: Apparently characteristic of ankylosing spondylitis blood was a TCR beta motif (about eight highly homologous variants). Existing reports had already noted some motif variants in reactive arthritis synovial fluid and blood. Significant enrichment of disease-linked clones was reportedly seen in matched ankylosing spondylitis synovial fluid.

The CDR3 has 13 residues. V dropped 6 bases and J dropped 2 bases, with 9 bases sitting between them. The germline gives CDR1 SNHLY, CDR2 FYNNEI. Library preparation for TCR beta used quantitative 5'-RACE with molecular barcodes. One entry per CDR3 protein, called by TCRdb with MiXCR from the 5' RACE reads. The profile shows about 96,000 distinct CDR3 sequences, just under 9% of them singletons. J is TRBJ2-3 and V is TRBV2, with a weak D call TRBD1 (5 bases). What was sequenced was blood, either unsorted or a sorted T cell fraction (not recorded which). This sequence originates from a male donor with ankylosing spondylitis or in good health (not recorded which). The CDR3: CASSLGATDTQYF. CDR3 sequence (DNA): TGTGCCAGCAGCTTAGGGGCCACAGATACGCAGTATTTT.